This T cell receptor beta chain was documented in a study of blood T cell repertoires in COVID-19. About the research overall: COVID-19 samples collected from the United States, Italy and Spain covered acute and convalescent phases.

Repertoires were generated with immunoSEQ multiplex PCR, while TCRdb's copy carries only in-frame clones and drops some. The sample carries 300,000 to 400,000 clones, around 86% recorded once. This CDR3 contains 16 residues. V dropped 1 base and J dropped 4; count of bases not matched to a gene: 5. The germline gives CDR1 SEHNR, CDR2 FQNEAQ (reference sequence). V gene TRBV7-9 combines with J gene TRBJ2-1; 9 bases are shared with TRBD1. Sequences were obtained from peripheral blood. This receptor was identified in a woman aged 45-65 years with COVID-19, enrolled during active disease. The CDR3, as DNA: TGTGCCAGCAGCTTAGTCGGGACAGGGCAATACAATGAGCAGTTCTTC. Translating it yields CASSLVGTGQYNEQFF.